This T cell receptor (beta chain) was obtained from a study of cytomegalovirus exposure and HLA in healthy donors. Study details: When fewer than 500 donors were genotyped, roughly 82% of them were found to fall in the Caucasian-associated ancestry cluster.

The primer mix had 60 Vbeta and 13 Jbeta primers. Assay: immunoSEQ multiplex PCR; the TCRdb copy retains only in-frame clones and omits some. Across about 76,000 clones, the top ten clones capture 4% to 5.5% of the sample. Healthy donors of bone marrow made up the group. Study-level findings and limits: In a later analysis, compared with equally common non-associated chains, HLA-associated beta chains were more expanded. Later work associated fewer than 20,000 TCR beta sequences with HLA alleles at 0.05 false discovery rate.

The CDR3 is 16 amino acids. In germline, CDR1 is MGHRA, CDR2 YSYEKL. The trim removed 1 base at V and 8 bases at J, leaving 9 bases unmatched. As regards this clone: Its antigen is not identified.

The rearrangement uses TRBV4-1 and TRBJ1-4, with 8 bases matching TRBD1. The receptor was isolated from a woman in her thirties or forties in good health and CMV-seropositive. Source material: PBMCs. This chain's CDR3 is CASSQVAGGLGEKLFF. The CDR3 DNA sequence: TGCGCCAGCAGCCAAGTAGCAGGGGGCCTAGGGGAAAAACTGTTTTTT.